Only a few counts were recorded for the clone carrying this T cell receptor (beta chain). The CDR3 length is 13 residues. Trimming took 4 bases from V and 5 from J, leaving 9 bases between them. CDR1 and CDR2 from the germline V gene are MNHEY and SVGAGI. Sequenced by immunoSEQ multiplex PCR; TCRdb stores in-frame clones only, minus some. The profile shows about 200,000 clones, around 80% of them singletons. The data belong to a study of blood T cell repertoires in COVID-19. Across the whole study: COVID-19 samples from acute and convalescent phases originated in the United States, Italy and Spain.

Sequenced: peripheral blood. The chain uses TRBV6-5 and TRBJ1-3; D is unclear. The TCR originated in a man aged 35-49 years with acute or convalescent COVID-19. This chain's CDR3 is CASSSPGRNTIYF. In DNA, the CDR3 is TGTGCCAGCAGTTCCCCGGGAAGAAACACCATATATTTT.